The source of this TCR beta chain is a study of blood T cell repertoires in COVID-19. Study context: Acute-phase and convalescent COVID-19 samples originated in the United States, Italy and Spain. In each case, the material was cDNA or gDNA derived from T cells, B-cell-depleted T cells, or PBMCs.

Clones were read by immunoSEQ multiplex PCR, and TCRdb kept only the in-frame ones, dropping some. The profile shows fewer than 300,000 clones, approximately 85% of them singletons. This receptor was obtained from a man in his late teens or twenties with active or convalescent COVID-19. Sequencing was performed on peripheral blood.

The CDR3 coding sequence is TGTGCCAGCAGCTCCCAGGGATACTCTGGGGCCAACGTCCTGACTTTC. Translating gives CASSSQGYSGANVLTF. V usage is TRBV5-5 and J usage is TRBJ2-6; D possibly corresponds to TRBD1 (5 bases). The CDR3 has 16 amino acids. Between the trimmed V and J ends, which lost 3 bases and 0 bases, there was a span of 10 bases. Germline V lookup: CDR1 SGHKS, CDR2 YYEKEE (reference sequence).